What follows describes a single T cell receptor (beta chain). Its cognate antigen is unknown. CDR1 is WNHNN and CDR2 is SYGVQD in the germline V gene (reference sequence). This CDR3 has 13 residues. V was pared by 3 bases and J by 12 bases, with 4 bases of the junction left unmatched. The data belong to a study of T cell responses to AZD1222 COVID-19 vaccine. Overall study results and limits: There were mostly white British donors and more females than males, and clonal diversity was possibly underestimated. No repertoire was sampled before or during the peak T cell response, only after it. At baseline, seropositivity was found in only a handful of AZD1222 recipients. Reportedly, close to half of spike-specific TCRs are directed against unmutated variant regions.

TCRdb's table, derived via immunoSEQ multiplex PCR, lists solely in-frame clones and lacks some. The data hold 170,000 or so clones, with just under 95% observed a single time. The receptor's source is an adult who received the MenACWY meningococcal vaccine as a control. Here the sequenced sample was peripheral blood, taken 28 days after the second dose of the MenACWY control vaccine. This chain links TRBV10-1 with TRBJ1-4; 10 bases map to TRBD1. The CDR3 DNA is TGCGCCAGCAGTGACCGGGACAGGGGTCAACTGTTTTTT. This encodes CASSDRDRGQLFF.